This T cell receptor beta chain was sequenced for a study of human thymus T cells. Thymus was obtained from resections taken during corrective heart surgery. Each of the donors was a healthy Finnish infant who was undergoing open corrective cardiac surgery for congenital heart defects. Trimming removed 5 bases at V and 7 bases at J, with 21 bases between. The CDR3 loop spans 15 amino acids. CDR1 LNHDA and CDR2 SQIVND come from the germline V gene (reference sequence). Note on this clone: Its target is not known.

Study-wide results and limits: A high degree of thymic repertoire overlap among unrelated individuals was reported in related research. Thymic and blood repertoires appeared to display a bias in their usage of V and J genes.

The table came from immunoSEQ multiplex PCR; TCRdb's copy has only in-frame clones and leaves some out. Of under 95,000 clones in the sample, 85% to 95% are singletons; the top ten hold about 0.032%. The TCR originated in a girl in the first two years of life with a congenital heart defect but otherwise immunologically healthy. Input material: thymus tissue. The J gene is TRBJ2-7, the V gene TRBV19; perhaps TRBD1 as D (8 bases). The CDR3 spells CASSETGGGMEEQYF. Here the CDR3 DNA reads TGTGCCAGTAGTGAAACAGGGGGAGGGATGGAAGAGCAGTACTTC.